The 16 T cell receptor beta chains given below trace back to one sample, sequenced in a study of T and B cells in COVID-19 patients. Each TRB amplification used roughly 230-550 ng of genomic DNA from blood. TRB rearrangements were amplified by multiplex PCR with BIOMED2 TRB-A/B primers. Using its own MiXCR run on the multiplex PCR reads, TCRdb lists one record per CDR3 protein. Of about a thousand distinct CDR3 sequences in the sample, 28% are singletons; the top ten hold roughly 28%. Sequenced sample: blood. These receptors all stem from a human donor with active COVID-19.

This clonotype is large by share. The CDR3 DNA sequence: TGTGCCAGTAGTATCCCGGGACGGTTCTTC. Translating gives CASSIPGRFF. This chain connects TRBV19 to TRBJ2-1; D possibly matches TRBD1 or TRBD2 (5 bases each). Germline-derived CDR1 and CDR2 are LNHDA and SQIVND (reference sequence). Trimming removed 3 bases at V and 15 bases at J, with 9 bases between. The CDR3 runs 10 residues.

By share, this clonotype ranks as medium-sized. The J gene is TRBJ1-5, the V gene TRBV24-1; a possible D gene is TRBD1 (5 bases). Germline V gene lookup returns CDR1 KGHDR and CDR2 SFDVKD. Deletions cut 2 bases from V and 7 bases from J, with 20 bases between. This CDR3 has 17 amino acids. The CDR3 is CATSDSKVTEGFQPQHF. As DNA, the CDR3 is TGTGCCACCAGTGATTCGAAGGTCACTGAGGGGTTCCAGCCCCAGCATTTT.

The chain recombines TRBV27 with TRBJ2-3, with 10 bases matching TRBD2. Trimming at V came to 2 bases and at J to 3 bases, leaving 11 bases not matched to a gene. In germline, CDR1 is MNHEY, CDR2 SMNVEV (reference sequence). The CDR3 is made up of 18 amino acids. CDR3 region: CASSLGGTSGRATDTQYF. The DNA for the CDR3 is TGTGCCAGCAGTTTAGGAGGGACCAGCGGGAGGGCAACAGATACGCAGTATTTT.

By sample fraction, this clonotype is large. The rearrangement links TRBV19 to TRBJ2-7, with D hard to call. This CDR3 comprises 13 residues. V lost 3 bases, J lost 0 bases, and 6 bases lay in between. The germline gives CDR1 LNHDA, CDR2 SQIVND (reference sequence). CDR3 residues: CASSMRISYEQYF. In nucleotides, the CDR3 is TGTGCCAGTAGTATGCGGATCTCCTACGAGCAGTACTTC. Drawing the rest from reference TRBV19 and TRBJ2-7, the complete variable domain is DGGITQSPKYLFRKEGQNVTLSCEQNLNHDAMYWYRQDPGQGLRLIYYSQIVNDFQKGDIAEGYSVSREKKESFPLTVTSAQKNPTAFYLCASSMRISYEQYFGPGTRLTVT.

The chain employs TRBV28 and TRBJ2-3; 15 bases agree with TRBD2. V was clipped by 8 bases and J by 5 bases; unmatched bases: 14. Germline CDR1 reads MDHEN; CDR2 reads SYDVKM. This CDR3 is 18 amino acids long. CDR3 DNA: TGTGCCAGCCGCTCTCAAGGCCCGGGACTAGCGGGAGGAGATACGCAGTATTTT. It is translated as CASRSQGPGLAGGDTQYF. Together with reference TRBV28 and TRBJ2-3, the CDR3 gives the full variable domain: DVKVTQSSRYLVKRTGEKVFLECVQDMDHENMFWYRQDPGLGLRLIYFSYDVKMKEKGDIPEGYSVSREKKERFSLILESASTNQTSMYLCASRSQGPGLAGGDTQYFGPGTRLTVL.

The rearrangement links TRBV7-9 to TRBJ1-4, with D possibly matching TRBD1 (5 bases). The CDR3 runs 16 residues. Germline CDR1 reads SEHNR; CDR2 reads FQNEAQ (reference sequence). The V gene lost 5 bases and the J gene lost 0 bases, with 13 bases spanning the gap. Here the CDR3 DNA reads TGTGCCAGCAGCGCGGGGCGTCCCACAACTAATGAAAAACTGTTTTTT. Translating it yields CASSAGRPTTNEKLFF.

The chain uses TRBV19 and TRBJ1-3; possible D gene TRBD1, 6 bases. The CDR3 totals 14 residues. CDR1 and CDR2 (germline): LNHDA, SQIVND (reference sequence). Trimming removed 4 bases from V and 13 bases from J, with 20 bases in between. The CDR3 bases are TGTGCCAGTAGTAGCGGCAGGGGTGAAAACATTATATATTTT. Its protein product is CASSSGRGENIIYF.

This chain uses TRBV13 with TRBJ2-7; the match to TRBD1 covers 7 bases. Germline values: CDR1 PRHDT, CDR2 FYEKMQ (reference sequence). The CDR3 consists of 13 residues. V lost 5 bases, J lost 2 bases, and 3 bases stayed unmatched. DNA of the CDR3: TGTGCCAGCAGCCCCGGGACAGCCTACGAGCAGTACTTC. Translating it yields CASSPGTAYEQYF.

This clonotype was seen a few times. The rearrangement joins TRBV5-5 to TRBJ1-1, with D unresolved. Germline CDR1 is SGHKS and CDR2 is YYEKEE (reference sequence). This CDR3 contains 13 residues. V shed 2 bases and J shed 1 base, with 6 bases lying between them. The CDR3 DNA reads TGTGCCAGCAGCTTCCCCCAGAACACTGAAGCTTTCTTT. Its protein product is CASSFPQNTEAFF.

The rearrangement uses TRBV6-5 and TRBJ2-3, with 14 bases that match TRBD2. There are 17 residues in the CDR3. V was clipped by 1 base and J by 2 bases; unmatched bases: 2. Germline CDR1 and CDR2: MNHEY and SVGAGI. The CDR3 region has the DNA TGTGCCAGCAGTTACTGGACTAGCGGGGGGACCACAGATACGCAGTATTTT. This encodes CASSYWTSGGTTDTQYF.

By sample fraction, this clonotype is medium-sized. The chain couples TRBV14 to TRBJ2-1; 10 bases align to TRBD2. Per the germline V gene, CDR1 is SGHDN and CDR2 is FVKESK. This CDR3 comprises 14 residues. The CDR3 DNA follows: TGTGCTTGTATAGCGGGGGGCTCCTACAATGAGCAGTTCTTC. This encodes CACIAGGSYNEQFF.

Relative to its sample, this clonotype is medium-sized. A read error may account for a junction end that differs from germline. V and J are TRBV12-3 or TRBV12-4 and TRBJ2-1; D is ambiguous. The CDR3 is 14 amino acids. DNA for the CDR3: TGTGCCAGCACTTTAGCAACCAGTCACAATGAGCAGTTCTTC. It specifies CASTLATSHNEQFF.

This clonotype is judged medium-sized. CDR3 protein: CASSDGTNTDTQYF. For the CDR3, the DNA is TGTGCCAGCAGTGACGGGACTAACACAGATACGCAGTATTTT. The chain carries TRBV6-4 and TRBJ2-3, with 7 positions matching TRBD2. Unmatched junction bases numbered 1, after V lost 2 bases and J lost 2 bases. Germline CDR1 and CDR2: MRHNA and SNTAGT. The CDR3 is 14 residues long.

This clonotype has a handful of counts. The chain links TRBV20-1 to TRBJ2-3; D remains unclear. The V and J ends lost 6 bases and 6 bases respectively, with 7 bases between them. Germline CDR1 reads DFQATT; CDR2 reads SNEGSKA (reference sequence). This CDR3 has 10 amino acids. The CDR3 loop is CSARTDTQYF. The CDR3 DNA follows: TGCAGTGCCAGGACGGATACGCAGTATTTT.

Within the sample, this clonotype is large (0.1 to 1%). The V gene is TRBV27, the J gene TRBJ2-6; D gene ambiguous. Germline assignment: CDR1 MNHEY and CDR2 SMNVEV (reference sequence). V lost 2 bases and J lost 4, with 6 bases in between. There are 14 residues in the CDR3. DNA of the CDR3: TGTGCCAGCAGTTTAAATAAGGGGGCCAACGTCCTGACTTTC. Translation gives CASSLNKGANVLTF. The complete variable domain, with remaining parts taken from reference TRBV27 and TRBJ2-6, reads EAQVTQNPRYLITVTGKKLTVTCSQNMNHEYMSWYRQDPGLGLRQIYYSMNVEVTDKGDVPEGYKVSRKEKRNFPLILESPSPNQTSLYFCASSLNKGANVLTFGAGSRLTVL.

The chain employs TRBV19 and TRBJ2-1, with a weak D call TRBD1 (6 bases). This CDR3 comprises 14 residues. V lost 8 bases and J 7 bases, leaving 18 bases between the germline ends. Germline V gene sequence: CDR1 LNHDA, CDR2 SQIVND (reference sequence). In DNA form, the CDR3 reads TGTGCCAGTCAGGGGCTAGTGGATGAGAATGAGCAGTTCTTC. Its translation: CASQGLVDENEQFF.